Listed below are T cell receptor beta chains from one sample, sequenced in a study of cytomegalovirus exposure and HLA in healthy donors. Profiling relied on immunoSEQ multiplex PCR, and the TCRdb table lists in-frame clones only, not all of them. Seen here are 130,000 to 150,000 clones, around 80% observed once, and the top ten hold 2% to 2.5%. The material sequenced was PBMCs. All receptors derive from a man between 25 and 39 years old in good health and CMV-seronegative. The CDR3 runs from the conserved cysteine through the conserved F or W. D genes are given only for firm matches. Size tells how often a clone was seen (once, few, many) or the class of an expanded clone, and some rows leave it out.

-	TRBJ2-3	TRBV7-8	-	TGTGCCAGCAGACGGAGTTTAAATACAGATACGCAGTATTTT	CASRRSLNTDTQYF
-	TRBJ1-6	TRBV7-9	-	TGTGCCAGCAGCTTAATCAATATTGGGTTGCGGAATTCACCCCTCCACTTT	CASSLINIGLRNSPLHF
few	TRBJ2-1	TRBV5-1	TRBD1	TGCGCCAGCAGCTTACACAGGGGGCTTAACAATGAGCAGTTCTTC	CASSLHRGLNNEQFF
-	TRBJ1-2	TRBV29-1	-	TGCAGCGTTGAATCCAGGGAAGCCTATGGCTACACCTTC	CSVESREAYGYTF
-	TRBJ2-5	TRBV4-1	TRBD2	TGCGCCAGCAGCCAAGTCCTGGGACTAGCGGGGGGGCAAAGGGAAGAGACCCAGTACTTC	CASSQVLGLAGGQREETQYF
-	TRBJ1-1	TRBV5-1	TRBD1	TGCGCCAGCAGCCCACGGGGACAGGCCCAACCCATGAGCACTGAAGCTTTCTTT	CASSPRGQAQPMSTEAFF
-	TRBJ2-2	TRBV5-1	TRBD2	TGCGCCAGCAAACTCCCGGGACTAGCGGGGAGTGCCGGGGAGCTGTTTTTT	CASKLPGLAGSAGELFF
-	TRBJ1-4	TRBV5-6	-	TGTGCCAGCAGCTTTAATTCGGCAGGGATGGGTGAAAAACTGTTTTTT	CASSFNSAGMGEKLFF
-	TRBJ1-2	TRBV11-2	-	TGTGCCAGCAGCCTCCAGGGAGGTTATGGCTACACCTTC	CASSLQGGYGYTF
-	TRBJ1-4	TRBV2	-	TGTGCCAGCAGTGTTATCGGTAATGAAAAACTGTTTTTT	CASSVIGNEKLFF
-	TRBJ2-7	TRBV5-6	-	TGTGCCAGCAGCTCCAGCTCCTACGAGCAGTACTTC	CASSSSSYEQYF
-	TRBJ2-1	TRBV5-1	-	TGCGCCACCGCTCCCTTGGGGGGTGGTGAGCAGTTCTTC	CATAPLGGGEQFF
-	TRBJ2-1	TRBV6-1	-	TGTGCCAGCAGTGAAACGATGCTAGCCGTCTCCTACAATGAGCAGTTCTTC	CASSETMLAVSYNEQFF
-	TRBJ1-5	TRBV18	-	TGTGCCAGCTCACCAGGCAGGCCCAATCAGCCCCAGCATTTT	CASSPGRPNQPQHF
-	TRBJ2-5	TRBV27	-	TGTGCCAGTCGGCAGGGTTTTCAAGAGACCCAGTACTTC	CASRQGFQETQYF
-	TRBJ2-7	TRBV20-1	-	TGCAGTGCTAAGGGGGGGGGCGAGCAGTACTTC	CSAKGGGEQYF
-	TRBJ2-7	TRBV10-1	TRBD2	TGCGCCAGCAGTGAAGGACTAGCGGGGGGTTACGAGCAGTACTTC	CASSEGLAGGYEQYF
few	TRBJ1-1	TRBV6-1	TRBD1	TGTGCCAGCAGTGAAGCGGGGACAGGGTCTACTGAAGCTTTCTTT	CASSEAGTGSTEAFF
-	TRBJ2-2	TRBV7-3	-	TGTGCCAGCAGCTTAATTGGGGGACTGAACACCGGGGAGCTGTTTTTT	CASSLIGGLNTGELFF
-	TRBJ2-7	TRBV9	-	TGTGCCAGCAGCGTAGACGGTTCAGGCTACGAGCAGTACTTC	CASSVDGSGYEQYF
-	TRBJ2-5	TRBV15	-	TGTGCCACCGGTCCGGGGGAGACGGAGACCCAGTACTTC	CATGPGETETQYF
-	TRBJ1-1	TRBV2	TRBD1	TGTGCCAGCAGGGGGGACAGCCTGAACACTGAAGCTTTCTTT	CASRGDSLNTEAFF
-	TRBJ1-4	TRBV7-8	-	TGTGCCAGCAGTTCCGGGGGGGGTGAAAAACTGTTTTTT	CASSSGGGEKLFF
once	TRBJ1-1	TRBV11-2	-	TGTGCCAGCAGCTTAGATCTTTTAGGACGCCGCGGGGCGAACACTGAAGCTTTCTTT	CASSLDLLGRRGANTEAFF
-	TRBJ1-1	TRBV2	-	TGTGCCAGCAGTGGAGGAAGTGGGACTGAAGCTTTCTTT	CASSGGSGTEAFF
-	TRBJ1-2	TRBV5-1	-	TGCGCCAGCAGCTTAACAGACCTAAACTATGGCTACACCTTC	CASSLTDLNYGYTF
-	TRBJ1-1	TRBV4-1	-	TGCGCCAGCAGCCAGCACCTCTCTAAGGGGGGGACTGAAGCTTTCTTT	CASSQHLSKGGTEAFF
-	TRBJ1-5	TRBV25-1	-	TGTGCCAGCAGTGAATTAGGGGATCAGCCCCAGCATTTT	CASSELGDQPQHF
-	TRBJ1-2	TRBV4-1	TRBD1	TGCGCCAGCAGCCCCGACAGGGGGAACTATGGCTACACCTTC	CASSPDRGNYGYTF
-	TRBJ1-3	TRBV25-1	-	TGTGCCAGCAGCGGACGTTCCGTGCGGGGAAACGATCAGGACACCATATATTTT	CASSGRSVRGNDQDTIYF
-	TRBJ1-5	TRBV29-1	TRBD1	TGCAGCGTACTGGACAGGGGAAATCAGCCCCAGCATTTT	CSVLDRGNQPQHF
few	TRBJ1-1	TRBV28	-	TGTGCCAGCAGCCCGGGGGGGGCTGGGGACACTGAAGCTTTCTTT	CASSPGGAGDTEAFF
once	TRBJ1-6	TRBV5-1	TRBD1	TGCGCCAGCAGCAATGGACAGGGGGATAATTCACCCCTCCACTTT	CASSNGQGDNSPLHF
-	TRBJ2-4	TRBV28	-	TGTGCCAGCAGTTTGAGGCAGGGGTACATTCAGTACTTC	CASSLRQGYIQYF
-	TRBJ2-7	TRBV29-1	TRBD2	TGCAGCGTTGTTGTTGGTGGACTAGCGGGAGTGACGTACGAGCAGTACTTC	CSVVVGGLAGVTYEQYF
few	TRBJ2-7	TRBV4-1	TRBD1	TGCGCCAGCAGCCAGGGGGACAGACGCGGAGAGCAGTACTTC	CASSQGDRRGEQYF